There are a few counts of the clone carrying this T cell receptor beta chain. Its antigen is currently unknown. Clones were sequenced by immunoSEQ multiplex PCR, and TCRdb holds only the in-frame ones, with some missing. The repertoire has tens of thousands of clones, around 85% of them found once; the top ten carry 2.5% to 3%. This record comes from a study of neoadjuvant anti-PD-1 for oral cavity cancer. Study summary: Nivolumab at 3 mg/kg was mostly given biweekly, three to four doses, pre-surgery. Whole-study results and caveats: Post-nivolumab, blood T cell clonality was significantly elevated in non-responders.

The V and J ends lost 5 bases and 7 bases respectively, with 18 bases between them. There are 15 residues in the CDR3. Germline lookup yields CDR1 MDHEN and CDR2 SYDVKM. PBMCs were not maintained or expanded in culture before analysis. The input for sequencing was PBMCs, taken before nivolumab (anti-PD-1) treatment. The genes are TRBV28 and TRBJ1-5; D possibly corresponds to TRBD1 (5 bases). This clonotype was obtained from a person aged 35-79 years with oral cavity squamous cell carcinoma. In nucleotides, the CDR3 is TGTGCCAGCAGTCCCACTTCAGGGTACGTCCAGCCCCAGCATTTT. Its protein product is CASSPTSGYVQPQHF.